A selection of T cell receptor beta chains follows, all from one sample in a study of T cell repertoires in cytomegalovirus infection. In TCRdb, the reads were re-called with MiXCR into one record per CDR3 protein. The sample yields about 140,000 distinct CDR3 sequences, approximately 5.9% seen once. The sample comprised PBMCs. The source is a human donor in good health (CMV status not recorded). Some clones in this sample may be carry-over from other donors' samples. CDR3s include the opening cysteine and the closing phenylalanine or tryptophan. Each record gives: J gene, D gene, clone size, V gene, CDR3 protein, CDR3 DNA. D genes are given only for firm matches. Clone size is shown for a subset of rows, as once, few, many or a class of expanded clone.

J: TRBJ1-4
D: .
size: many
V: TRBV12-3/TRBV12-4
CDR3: CASSRSEKLFF
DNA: TGTGCCAGCAGTCGTTCTGAAAAACTGTTTTTT

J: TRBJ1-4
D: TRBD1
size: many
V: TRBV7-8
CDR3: CASTRDSPSTTNEKLFF
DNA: TGTGCCAGCACCAGGGACAGTCCTTCCACAACTAATGAAAAACTGTTTTTT

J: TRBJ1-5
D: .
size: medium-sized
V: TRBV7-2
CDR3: CASSLAIQGSQHF
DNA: TGTGCCAGCAGCTTAGCGATCCAGGGGAGCCAGCATTTT

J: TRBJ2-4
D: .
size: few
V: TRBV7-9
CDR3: CASSSEPGWLAKNIQYF
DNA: TGTGCCAGCAGCTCTGAGCCAGGGTGGTTGGCCAAAAACATTCAGTACTTC

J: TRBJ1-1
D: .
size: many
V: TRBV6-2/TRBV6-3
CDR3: CASSWANTEAFF
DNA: TGTGCCAGCAGTTGGGCTAACACTGAAGCTTTCTTT

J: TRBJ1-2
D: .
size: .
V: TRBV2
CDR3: CASSEGTETGYTF
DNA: TGTGCCAGCAGTGAAGGGACAGAAACCGGCTACACCTTC

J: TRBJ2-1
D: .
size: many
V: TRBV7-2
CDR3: CASSPVGGSSYNEQFF
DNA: TGTGCCAGCAGCCCGGTGGGGGGTTCCTCCTACAATGAGCAGTTCTTC

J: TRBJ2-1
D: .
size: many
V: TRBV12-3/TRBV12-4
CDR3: CASGTDWNEQFF
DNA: TGTGCCAGCGGGACCGACTGGAATGAGCAGTTCTTC

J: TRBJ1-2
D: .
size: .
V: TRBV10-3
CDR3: CAISQLMEVLVDGYTF
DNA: TGTGCCATCAGTCAACTAATGGAGGTTCTAGTGGATGGCTACACCTTC

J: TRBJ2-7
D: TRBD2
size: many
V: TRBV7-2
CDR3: CASSTVPSGAFYEQYF
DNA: TGTGCCAGCAGCACTGTCCCTAGCGGGGCTTTCTACGAGCAGTACTTC

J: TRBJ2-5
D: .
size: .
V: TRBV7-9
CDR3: CASSLGVSGHRIQETQYF
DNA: TGTGCCAGCAGCTTAGGGGTTTCGGGGCACAGAATACAAGAGACCCAGTACTTC

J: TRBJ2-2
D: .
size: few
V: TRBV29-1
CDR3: CSVEKQENTGELFF
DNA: TGCAGCGTTGAAAAACAGGAGAACACCGGGGAGCTGTTTTTT

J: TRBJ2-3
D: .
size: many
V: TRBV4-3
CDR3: CASSQDLGPRGTDTQYF
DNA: TGCGCCAGCAGCCAAGATCTCGGGCCCAGAGGCACAGATACGCAGTATTTT

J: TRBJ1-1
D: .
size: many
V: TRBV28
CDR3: CASSSPGLNLNTEAFF
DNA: TGTGCCAGCAGTTCCCCGGGCCTTAACTTGAACACTGAAGCTTTCTTT

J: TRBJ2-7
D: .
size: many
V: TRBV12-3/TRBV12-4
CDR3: CASSLIQLFSYEQYF
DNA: TGTGCCAGCAGTTTAATACAGTTGTTCTCCTACGAGCAGTACTTC

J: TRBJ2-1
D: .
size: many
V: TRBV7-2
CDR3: CASSAQWGDEQFF
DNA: TGTGCCAGCAGCGCCCAATGGGGCGATGAGCAGTTCTTC

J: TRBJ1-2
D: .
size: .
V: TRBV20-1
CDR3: CSARDHPDYGYTF
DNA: TGCAGTGCTAGAGATCACCCAGACTATGGCTACACCTTC

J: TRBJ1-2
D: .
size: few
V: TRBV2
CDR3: CASNKGGRDNPYGYTF
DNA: TGTGCCAGCAACAAGGGGGGACGGGACAACCCTTATGGCTACACCTTC

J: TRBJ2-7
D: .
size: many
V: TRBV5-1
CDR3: CASSQEPSTVSYEQYF
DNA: TGCGCCAGCAGCCAAGAACCTTCGACGGTCTCCTACGAGCAGTACTTC

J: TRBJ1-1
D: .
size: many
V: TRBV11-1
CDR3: CASSLWEGQGAFF
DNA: TGTGCCAGCAGCTTATGGGAGGGACAAGGAGCTTTCTTT

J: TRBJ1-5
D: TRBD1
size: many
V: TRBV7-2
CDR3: CASSLVGTAYSNQPQHF
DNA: TGTGCCAGCAGCTTAGTAGGGACAGCTTATAGCAATCAGCCCCAGCATTTT

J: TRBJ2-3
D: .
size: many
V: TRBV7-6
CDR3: CASSFNQGTDTQYF
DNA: TGTGCCAGCAGCTTTAACCAGGGAACAGATACGCAGTATTTT

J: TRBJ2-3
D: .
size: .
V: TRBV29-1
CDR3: CSVVEGLRTGTQYF
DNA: TGCAGCGTTGTGGAGGGGCTTAGGACGGGTACGCAGTATTTT

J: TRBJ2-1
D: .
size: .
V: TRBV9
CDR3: CASSVAGTRGGYEQFF
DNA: TGTGCCAGCAGCGTAGCGGGGACGCGCGGAGGGTATGAGCAGTTCTTC

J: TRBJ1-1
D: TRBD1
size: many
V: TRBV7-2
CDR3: CASSFLRQGNTEAFF
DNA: TGTGCCAGCAGCTTTTTGAGACAGGGGAACACTGAAGCTTTCTTT

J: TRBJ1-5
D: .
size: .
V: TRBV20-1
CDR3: CSARVGEPQHF
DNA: TGCAGTGCTAGAGTAGGGGAGCCCCAGCATTTT

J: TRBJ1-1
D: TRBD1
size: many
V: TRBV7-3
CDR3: CASSLTFRGQGNTEAFF
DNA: TGTGCCAGCAGCTTAACGTTTCGGGGACAGGGGAACACTGAAGCTTTCTTT

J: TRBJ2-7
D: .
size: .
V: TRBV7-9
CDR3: CASRGSGSPYEQYF
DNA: TGTGCCAGCAGGGGCTCGGGTTCTCCCTACGAGCAGTACTTC

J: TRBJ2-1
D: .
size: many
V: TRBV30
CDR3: CAWSDVHEQFF
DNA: TGTGCCTGGAGTGACGTTCATGAGCAGTTCTTC